This T cell receptor (beta chain) came from a study of regulatory T cells in long-lasting Graves disease. This CDR3 comprises 11 residues. The V and J ends lost 11 bases and 6 bases, in that order; junction bases with no gene match: 5. Germline V gives CDR1 MNHNS, CDR2 SASEGT. Time point indicated: newly diagnosed GD, antithyroid drugs for less than 3 months. With RNA extracted from PBMCs as input, the TCR library was made. The TCR beta library used iRepertoire HTBI primers with Arm-PCR amplification of CDR3. TCRdb redid the calling of the multiplex PCR reads with MiXCR, one entry per CDR3 protein. The table shows about 400,000 distinct CDR3 sequences, with roughly 15% occurring only once. This clonotype occurred many times. The same sample was also studied in work on T cells in Graves' hyperthyroidism and ophthalmopathy. That work contributes: In patients aged 18 to 65, hyperthyroidism was newly diagnosed, with duration under 2 months.

This TCR was recovered from a woman aged 18-29 years with Graves disease. Material: peripheral blood mononuclear cells (PBMCs), obtained at new diagnosis, from a patient treated with antithyroid drugs. The rearrangement links TRBV6-1 to TRBJ2-5; 8 nucleotides match TRBD1. The CDR3 protein is CAGQGRQTQYF. The CDR3 DNA reads as TGTGCCGGACAGGGTAGACAGACCCAGTACTTC.